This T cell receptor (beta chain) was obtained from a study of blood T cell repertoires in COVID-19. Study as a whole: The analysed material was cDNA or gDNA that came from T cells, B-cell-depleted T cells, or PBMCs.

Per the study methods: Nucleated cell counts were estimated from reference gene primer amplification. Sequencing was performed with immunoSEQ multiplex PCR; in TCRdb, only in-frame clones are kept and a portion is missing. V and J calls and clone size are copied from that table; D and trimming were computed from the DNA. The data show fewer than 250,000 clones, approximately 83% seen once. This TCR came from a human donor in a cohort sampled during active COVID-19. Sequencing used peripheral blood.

The CDR3: CATSRDRFGYEQYF. The DNA of the CDR3 is TGTGCCACCAGCAGAGATCGGTTCGGTTACGAGCAGTACTTC. J is TRBJ2-7 and V is TRBV15; D not certain. Germline V gene data show CDR1 as LNHNV and CDR2 as YYDKDF (reference sequence). V lost 0 bases and J lost 4, with 10 bases in between. The CDR3 is 14 residues long.